These T cell receptor beta chains were read from a single sample in a study of shared clonotypes between healthy human individuals. Sequencing used immunoSEQ multiplex PCR; TCRdb keeps in-frame clones, though not all of them. Among about 2.1 million clones listed, around 93% were seen once. Material for sequencing was naive CD8+ T cells from PBMCs. Source of these receptors: a man aged 18 to 29 in good health. Some clones in this sample may be carry-over from other donors' samples. Each CDR3 is given with its conserved first and last residue. A D gene is named only where the DNA matches it firmly. Rows give clone size only sometimes, using once, few, many, or a class for an expanded clone.

clone_size: -; v_call: TRBV9; j_call: TRBJ1-3; d_call: TRBD1; cdr3_aa: CASSRTGNSGNTIYF; cdr3_nt: TGTGCCAGCAGTCGGACAGGAAACTCTGGAAACACCATATATTTT
clone_size: -; v_call: TRBV7-9; j_call: TRBJ1-3; d_call: -; cdr3_aa: CASGTGGNTIYF; cdr3_nt: TGTGCCAGCGGAACCGGTGGAAACACCATATATTTT
clone_size: -; v_call: TRBV7-6; j_call: TRBJ1-3; d_call: -; cdr3_aa: CASNQVRVGGSGNTIYF; cdr3_nt: TGTGCCAGCAACCAAGTTAGGGTAGGGGGATCTGGAAACACCATATATTTT
clone_size: -; v_call: TRBV19; j_call: TRBJ2-7; d_call: -; cdr3_aa: CASSIDDRSSYEQYF; cdr3_nt: TGTGCCAGTAGTATAGATGACAGATCCTCCTACGAGCAGTACTTC
clone_size: once; v_call: TRBV19; j_call: TRBJ1-5; d_call: -; cdr3_aa: CASSIWGGEDQPQHF; cdr3_nt: TGTGCCAGTAGTATTTGGGGCGGGGAGGACCAGCCCCAGCATTTT
clone_size: once; v_call: TRBV15; j_call: TRBJ2-7; d_call: TRBD1; cdr3_aa: CATSRHPGTANTPSYEQYF; cdr3_nt: TGTGCCACCAGCAGACATCCCGGGACAGCCAACACCCCCTCCTACGAGCAGTACTTC
clone_size: -; v_call: TRBV28; j_call: TRBJ1-5; d_call: TRBD1; cdr3_aa: CASTPGQGLNQPQHF; cdr3_nt: TGTGCCAGCACTCCGGGACAGGGGCTCAATCAGCCCCAGCATTTT
clone_size: -; v_call: TRBV28; j_call: TRBJ2-7; d_call: TRBD1; cdr3_aa: CASSRQGSSYEQYF; cdr3_nt: TGTGCCAGCAGTCGACAGGGGAGCTCCTACGAGCAGTACTTC
clone_size: -; v_call: TRBV13; j_call: TRBJ1-2; d_call: -; cdr3_aa: CASSLQASYGYTF; cdr3_nt: TGTGCCAGCAGCTTACAGGCCTCTTATGGCTACACCTTC
clone_size: -; v_call: TRBV19; j_call: TRBJ2-7; d_call: -; cdr3_aa: CASSIADEDEQYF; cdr3_nt: TGTGCCAGTAGTATAGCGGACGAGGACGAGCAGTACTTC
clone_size: -; v_call: TRBV5-1; j_call: TRBJ2-2; d_call: -; cdr3_aa: CASSLAQNLNTGELFF; cdr3_nt: TGCGCCAGCAGCTTGGCACAGAACTTGAACACCGGGGAGCTGTTTTTT
clone_size: -; v_call: TRBV18; j_call: TRBJ2-3; d_call: -; cdr3_aa: CASSPRQVLKRPDTQYF; cdr3_nt: TGTGCCAGCTCTCCCAGACAGGTGCTTAAGCGCCCAGATACGCAGTATTTT
clone_size: -; v_call: TRBV10-3; j_call: TRBJ1-1; d_call: -; cdr3_aa: CAISDEGGRNTEAFF; cdr3_nt: TGTGCCATCAGTGATGAGGGCGGGAGGAACACTGAAGCTTTCTTT
clone_size: -; v_call: TRBV13; j_call: TRBJ2-7; d_call: TRBD1; cdr3_aa: CASSPDRGIHEQYF; cdr3_nt: TGTGCCAGCAGCCCCGACAGGGGGATCCACGAGCAGTACTTC
clone_size: -; v_call: TRBV2; j_call: TRBJ2-2; d_call: -; cdr3_aa: CASSEALRTENTGELFF; cdr3_nt: TGTGCCAGCAGTGAAGCGCTCCGGACAGAGAACACCGGGGAGCTGTTTTTT
clone_size: -; v_call: TRBV6-5; j_call: TRBJ2-2; d_call: -; cdr3_aa: CASRFTGELFF; cdr3_nt: TGTGCCAGCAGATTCACCGGGGAGCTGTTTTTT
clone_size: -; v_call: TRBV30; j_call: TRBJ1-2; d_call: TRBD1; cdr3_aa: CAWSIRGLGGYTF; cdr3_nt: TGTGCCTGGAGTATCAGGGGGCTAGGTGGCTACACCTTC
clone_size: -; v_call: TRBV9; j_call: TRBJ1-3; d_call: -; cdr3_aa: CASSAPGLSSGNTIYF; cdr3_nt: TGTGCCAGCAGCGCCCCGGGTCTGAGCTCTGGAAACACCATATATTTT
clone_size: -; v_call: TRBV4-1; j_call: TRBJ1-5; d_call: TRBD1; cdr3_aa: CASSRGQYQPQHF; cdr3_nt: TGCGCCAGCAGCCGGGGACAGTATCAGCCCCAGCATTTT
clone_size: few; v_call: TRBV2; j_call: TRBJ1-2; d_call: TRBD1; cdr3_aa: CATQDREDDYGYTF; cdr3_nt: TGTGCCACCCAGGACAGGGAGGACGACTATGGCTACACCTTC
clone_size: -; v_call: TRBV9; j_call: TRBJ1-3; d_call: -; cdr3_aa: CASSVEGTLGNTIYF; cdr3_nt: TGTGCCAGCAGCGTAGAAGGGACACTTGGAAACACCATATATTTT
clone_size: -; v_call: TRBV5-5; j_call: TRBJ2-7; d_call: -; cdr3_aa: CASSPIQVSYEQYF; cdr3_nt: TGTGCCAGCAGCCCTATACAGGTCTCCTACGAGCAGTACTTC
clone_size: -; v_call: TRBV9; j_call: TRBJ2-3; d_call: -; cdr3_aa: CASSPSPRLASTDTQYF; cdr3_nt: TGTGCCAGCAGCCCTAGCCCTCGACTGGCTAGCACAGATACGCAGTATTTT
clone_size: -; v_call: TRBV6-6; j_call: TRBJ2-3; d_call: TRBD2; cdr3_aa: CASSPKAGVVTDTQYF; cdr3_nt: TGTGCCAGCAGTCCAAAAGCGGGAGTAGTTACAGATACGCAGTATTTT
clone_size: once; v_call: TRBV27; j_call: TRBJ2-5; d_call: -; cdr3_aa: CATSGEEVGETQYF; cdr3_nt: TGTGCCACTTCGGGGGAGGAGGTAGGTGAGACCCAGTACTTC
clone_size: -; v_call: TRBV4-2; j_call: TRBJ2-2; d_call: TRBD1; cdr3_aa: CASRLQGFSDTGELFF; cdr3_nt: TGTGCCAGCAGATTACAGGGGTTCTCGGACACCGGGGAGCTGTTTTTT
clone_size: -; v_call: TRBV6-1; j_call: TRBJ2-3; d_call: TRBD1; cdr3_aa: CASRWTGRGTDTQYF; cdr3_nt: TGTGCCAGCCGTTGGACAGGCCGCGGCACAGATACGCAGTATTTT
clone_size: -; v_call: TRBV6-6; j_call: TRBJ2-1; d_call: -; cdr3_aa: CASSFDRATYNEQFF; cdr3_nt: TGTGCCAGCAGTTTCGACCGGGCCACCTACAATGAGCAGTTCTTC
clone_size: -; v_call: TRBV29-1; j_call: TRBJ1-2; d_call: -; cdr3_aa: CSVVDGSNYGYTF; cdr3_nt: TGCAGCGTTGTCGACGGCTCTAACTATGGCTACACCTTC
clone_size: -; v_call: TRBV28; j_call: TRBJ2-7; d_call: -; cdr3_aa: CASSLSSYEQYF; cdr3_nt: TGTGCCAGCAGTCTAAGCTCCTACGAGCAGTACTTC
clone_size: -; v_call: TRBV30; j_call: TRBJ2-5; d_call: -; cdr3_aa: CAWKVEPQETQYF; cdr3_nt: TGTGCCTGGAAAGTGGAACCCCAAGAGACCCAGTACTTC
clone_size: -; v_call: TRBV5-1; j_call: TRBJ1-1; d_call: -; cdr3_aa: CASSLGWGKNTEAFF; cdr3_nt: TGCGCCAGCAGCTTGGGATGGGGGAAGAACACTGAAGCTTTCTTT
clone_size: -; v_call: TRBV28; j_call: TRBJ2-7; d_call: -; cdr3_aa: CASSSQDSFLTYEQYF; cdr3_nt: TGTGCCAGCAGTTCCCAAGACTCCTTCTTAACCTACGAGCAGTACTTC
clone_size: -; v_call: TRBV7-9; j_call: TRBJ2-1; d_call: TRBD2; cdr3_aa: CASSPRVVAGKAYNEQFF; cdr3_nt: TGTGCCAGCAGCCCCCGAGTGGTAGCGGGAAAAGCCTACAATGAGCAGTTCTTC
clone_size: -; v_call: TRBV27; j_call: TRBJ2-7; d_call: -; cdr3_aa: CASSPRAGATYEQYF; cdr3_nt: TGTGCCAGCAGTCCGCGAGCAGGGGCCACCTACGAGCAGTACTTC
clone_size: -; v_call: TRBV7-2; j_call: TRBJ1-3; d_call: -; cdr3_aa: CASSLIPASGNTIYF; cdr3_nt: TGTGCCAGCAGCTTAATTCCAGCCTCTGGAAACACCATATATTTT
clone_size: -; v_call: TRBV19; j_call: TRBJ1-2; d_call: -; cdr3_aa: CASRQGEDGYTF; cdr3_nt: TGTGCCAGTAGGCAAGGGGAGGATGGCTACACCTTC
clone_size: few; v_call: TRBV7-9; j_call: TRBJ1-1; d_call: -; cdr3_aa: CASSLNGPLGRAFF; cdr3_nt: TGTGCCAGCAGCTTAAACGGGCCCCTCGGGCGAGCTTTCTTT
clone_size: -; v_call: TRBV7-9; j_call: TRBJ2-2; d_call: -; cdr3_aa: CASRESSTGELFF; cdr3_nt: TGTGCCAGCAGAGAGAGTTCCACCGGGGAGCTGTTTTTT
clone_size: once; v_call: TRBV27; j_call: TRBJ2-2; d_call: -; cdr3_aa: CASYPGGMNTGELFF; cdr3_nt: TGTGCCAGCTATCCTGGGGGGATGAACACCGGGGAGCTGTTTTTT
clone_size: -; v_call: TRBV18; j_call: TRBJ1-5; d_call: -; cdr3_aa: CASSPPGGLGDQPQHF; cdr3_nt: TGTGCCAGCTCACCACCGGGGGGGCTGGGAGATCAGCCCCAGCATTTT
clone_size: -; v_call: TRBV27; j_call: TRBJ2-7; d_call: TRBD2; cdr3_aa: CASSPSRTSGPQYF; cdr3_nt: TGTGCCAGCAGCCCTAGCAGGACTAGCGGGCCGCAGTACTTC
clone_size: -; v_call: TRBV15; j_call: TRBJ2-1; d_call: TRBD2; cdr3_aa: CATLSSGRLNEQFF; cdr3_nt: TGTGCCACCCTTTCTAGCGGGAGGCTCAATGAGCAGTTCTTC
clone_size: -; v_call: TRBV27; j_call: TRBJ2-7; d_call: TRBD1; cdr3_aa: CASRGQVRSYEQYF; cdr3_nt: TGTGCCAGCCGGGGACAGGTTCGCTCCTACGAGCAGTACTTC
clone_size: few; v_call: TRBV10-3; j_call: TRBJ1-1; d_call: -; cdr3_aa: CAIKGKVGFAEAFF; cdr3_nt: TGTGCCATCAAGGGGAAGGTCGGATTCGCTGAAGCTTTCTTT